The clone carrying this TCR beta chain has at least ten counts. Authors of the study amplified TCR beta CDR3 regions from RNA transcripts. Using the HTBI primer set, a first-round RT-PCR was run on the TCR CDR3. TCRdb independently ran MiXCR on the multiplex PCR reads; one entry per CDR3 protein. Altogether under 300,000 distinct CDR3 sequences are present, approximately 16% being singletons, with the ten largest covering over 25%. The sample comes from a study of T cells in Graves' hyperthyroidism and ophthalmopathy. This CDR3 contains 13 residues. Germline assignment: CDR1 SQVTM and CDR2 ANQGSEA. V lost 6 bases, J lost 7 bases, and 9 bases stayed unmatched.

V is TRBV29-1 and J is TRBJ2-1; 7 bases align to TRBD1. The TCR comes from a woman in her 50s with Graves' hyperthyroidism that later progressed to Graves' ophthalmopathy. Sequenced input: blood. The CDR3 reads CSVFPGTENEQFF. The CDR3 coding sequence is TGCAGCGTCTTTCCCGGGACAGAGAATGAGCAGTTCTTC.